This TCR beta chain was sequenced during a study of regulatory T cells in long-lasting Graves disease. The V gene's germline CDR1 is SNHLY and CDR2 FYNNEI. The CDR3 length is 15 residues. The ends were cut back, 9 bases at V and 1 base at J, with 18 bases in the middle. As to time point: newly diagnosed GD, antithyroid drugs for less than 3 months. TCR sequences were obtained from RNA taken from PBMCs. In its sample, this clonotype was seen many times. Arm-PCR with iRepertoire HTBI primers amplified the CDR3 regions for these TCR beta libraries. TCRdb reanalysed the multiplex PCR reads using MiXCR and keeps one entry per CDR3 protein. The sample lists around 480,000 distinct CDR3 sequences; roughly 16% were seen once. This sample was also put to use in a study of T cells in Graves' hyperthyroidism and ophthalmopathy. That source adds: Patients were aged 18 to 65, had disease duration under 2 months, and had newly diagnosed hyperthyroidism.

The V call is TRBV2, the J call TRBJ1-1; D not certain. The source material was peripheral blood mononuclear cells (PBMCs), sampled at new diagnosis, from a patient treated with antithyroid drugs. The receptor's source is a middle-aged man with Graves disease. CDR3 protein: CARTRLLGGNTEAFF. The CDR3 nucleotides read TGTGCCAGGACGCGGCTTTTGGGAGGGAACACTGAAGCTTTCTTT.